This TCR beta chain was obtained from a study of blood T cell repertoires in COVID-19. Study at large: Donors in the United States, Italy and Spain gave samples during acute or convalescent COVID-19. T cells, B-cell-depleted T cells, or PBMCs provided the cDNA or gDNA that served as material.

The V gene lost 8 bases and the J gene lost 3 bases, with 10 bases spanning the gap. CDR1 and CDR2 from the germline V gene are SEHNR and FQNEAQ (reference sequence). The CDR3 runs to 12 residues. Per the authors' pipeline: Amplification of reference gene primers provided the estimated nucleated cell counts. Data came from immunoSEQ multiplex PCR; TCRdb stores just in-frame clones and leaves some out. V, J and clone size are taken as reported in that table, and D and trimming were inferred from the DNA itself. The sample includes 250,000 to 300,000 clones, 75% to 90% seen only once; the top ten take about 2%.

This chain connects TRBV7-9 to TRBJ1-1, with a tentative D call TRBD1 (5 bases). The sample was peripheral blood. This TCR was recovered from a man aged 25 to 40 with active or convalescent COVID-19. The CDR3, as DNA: TGTGCCAGCGGGCAGGGTGACACTGAAGCTTTCTTT. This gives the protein CASGQGDTEAFF.